The text below deals with one T cell receptor beta chain. It has no known antigen specificity. Base qualities are not provided; no much larger clone lies one nucleotide away. The library was produced with the immunoSEQ multiplex PCR assay. RNA was extracted from all samples and reverse transcribed into cDNA as template for TCR sequencing. SuperScript III was used for first-strand cDNA synthesis, primed with a 2:1 mix of oligo-dT and random hexamers. A synthetic immune receptor repertoire was used to measure amplification bias, and any remaining bias was corrected computationally. As for the authors' bioinformatics: Raw reads were preprocessed to remove errors, and CDR3 was defined by IMGT conventions from the conserved cysteine to phenylalanine. To get clonality, Shannon entropy was normalized by log2 of the number of productive unique TCRs and the result was subtracted from 1. Whether each scalp clone was CD4 or CD8 was inferred by checking scalp TCRbeta sequences against the CD4 and CD8 repertoires from sorted blood. TCRdb retrieved this table from immuneACCESS and kept in-frame rearrangements only. Not all clones are present; in checked studies, unresolved V genes account for under half, and no reason is known for the remainder. That table furnishes V, J and clone size, whereas the DNA furnished D and trimming. This sample has 150,000 to 200,000 clones in its table, and approximately 67% of those were observed once. The top ten clonotypes cover 1.3% of the sample.

The sample's treatment or condition, from its label and the paper: oral pan-JAK inhibitor, 5-10 mg twice daily. From alopecia areata patients, peripheral blood was collected along with lesional scalp punch biopsies. PBMCs were isolated by density centrifugation and stained for CD3, CD4 and CD8, and CD4+ and CD8+ T cells were sorted on a FACSAria. This specimen belongs to a study of CD8+ T cells in alopecia areata (dated by TCRdb to the late 2010s). Context from the whole study: Treated patients were enrolled in an open-label pilot trial of oral tofacitinib at 5 to 10 mg twice daily for moderate-to-severe alopecia areata. Tofacitinib was administered for 6 to 18 months, and 6 months of follow-up off drug were then conducted to assess delayed response and recurrence. In treated patients, disease severity was measured using the SALT score, which gives the percentage of scalp surface area affected. The study used high-throughput TCRbeta sequencing to examine T cell clonal expansion in alopecia areata, in both the C3H/HeJ mouse model and human patients. On the human side, TCRbeta sequencing was run on scalp tissue and on sorted CD4+ and CD8+ peripheral blood T cells from healthy controls and from alopecia areata patients with either patchy or totalis/universalis disease. Tofacitinib-treated patients had biopsies at baseline and at 4 and 24 weeks of treatment, with a later scalp biopsy in several patients. Clonality in the scalp was compared among normal scalp (n=4), patchy alopecia areata scalp (n=8), and alopecia totalis/universalis scalp (n=8). RNA was extracted with the PAXgene miRNA kit for fixed scalp, the miRNeasy kit for PBMCs, and the RNeasy kit for mouse skin. Amplification of TCRbeta CDR3 regions was done by immunoSEQ multiplex PCR using 35 Vbeta forward primers and 13 Jbeta reverse primers. The study at large found these results: Compared with normal scalp, lesional scalp had higher clonality and more expanded CD8+ clones, particularly in alopecia totalis/universalis, a pattern that suggests antigenic drive. Resident alphabeta T cells in normal human skin are also sequenced, complicating scalp TCR repertoire analysis, unlike mouse skin dominated by gammadelta T cells. During tofacitinib treatment, many expanded lesional clones stuck around in both scalp and blood, and this persistence may partly explain why relapse happens after treatment is stopped. Tofacitinib significantly decreased scalp clonality and the number of expanded CD8+ clones among the top 100 scalp clones. Because the treated cohort was small and included a single nonresponder, larger studies are needed to assess links between baseline CD8+ expansion and response. Shared TCR sequences between patients were less evident than in mice, which may be partly attributable to HLA diversity in the patient population.

The CDR3 starts with the cysteine, ends with the phenylalanine, and has 15 residues. Only the CDR3 portion is preserved as DNA: 45 bases, with reading frame beginning at the first base. The V end loses 3 bases and the J end loses 0 bases, and a stretch of 9 bases separates them. Reading the germline V gene (reference sequence) gives CDR1 MNHEY and CDR2 SMNVEV. The V and J segments used are TRBV27 and TRBJ2-1; there is no confident call for the D gene. The clonotype comes from a human donor with alopecia areata. The specimen was CD4+ T cells sorted from blood, collected around week 49, from a patient treated with tofacitinib. The sequenced DNA is TGTGCCAGCAGTTTGTACCTGGGCTCCTACAATGAGCAGTTCTTC. Translated, it gives CASSLYLGSYNEQFF.